This TCR beta chain was retrieved from a study of identifying expanded T cells in peripheral blood. The study, taken as a whole, reports: Variance in clone template counts between approximately two-week samples significantly increased with total template count across all healthy donors.

Points on this clone: Its target is unknown.

Repertoires were generated with immunoSEQ multiplex PCR, while TCRdb's copy carries only in-frame clones and drops some. The sample carries some 80,000 clones, 70% to 90% recorded once. V lost 1 base, J lost 0 bases, and 6 bases lay in between. Germline-derived CDR1 and CDR2 are SQVTM and ANQGSEA. The CDR3 contains 13 residues. Input material: blood. The receptor was isolated from a person between 18 and 70 years old in good health. The V gene is TRBV29-1, the J gene TRBJ1-1; D call uncertain. For the CDR3, the DNA is TGCAGCGTTGAAGGGGTCTTGAACACTGAAGCTTTCTTT. It yields the protein CSVEGVLNTEAFF. Together with reference TRBV29-1 and TRBJ1-1, the CDR3 gives the full variable domain: SAVISQKPSRDICQRGTSLTIQCQVDSQVTMMFWYRQQPGQSLTLIATANQGSEATYESGFVIDKFPISRPNLTFSTLTVSNMSPEDSSIYLCSVEGVLNTEAFFGQGTRLTVV.